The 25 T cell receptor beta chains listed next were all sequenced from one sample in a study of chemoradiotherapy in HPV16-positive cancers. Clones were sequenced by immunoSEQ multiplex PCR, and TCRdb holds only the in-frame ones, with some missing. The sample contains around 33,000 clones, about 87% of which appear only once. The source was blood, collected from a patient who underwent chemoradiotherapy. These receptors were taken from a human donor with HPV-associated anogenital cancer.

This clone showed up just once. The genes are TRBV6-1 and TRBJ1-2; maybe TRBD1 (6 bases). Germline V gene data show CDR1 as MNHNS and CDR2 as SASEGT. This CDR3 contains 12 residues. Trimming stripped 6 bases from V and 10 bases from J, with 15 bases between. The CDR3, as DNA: TGTGCCAGCAGGGGGGAACAGGGCGTCTACACCTTC. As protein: CASRGEQGVYTF.

Here the CDR3 DNA reads TGTGCCAGCAGCTTAGCGTGGTTGGAGGGTTTTAGAACCGGGGAGCTGTTTTTT. It is translated as CASSLAWLEGFRTGELFF. This sequence joins TRBV7-2 and TRBJ2-2; tentative D call: TRBD2 (6 bases). In germline, CDR1 is SGHTA, CDR2 FQGNSA. Trimming shortened V by 0 bases and J by 5 bases, and 19 bases separated the two germline ends. The CDR3 has 18 residues.

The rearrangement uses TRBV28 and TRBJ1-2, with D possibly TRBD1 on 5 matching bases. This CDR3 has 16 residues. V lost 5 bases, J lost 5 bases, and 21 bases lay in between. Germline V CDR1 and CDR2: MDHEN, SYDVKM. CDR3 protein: CASSTHPGRREYGYTF. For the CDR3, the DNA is TGTGCCAGCAGTACCCACCCGGGACGTCGGGAGTATGGCTACACCTTC.

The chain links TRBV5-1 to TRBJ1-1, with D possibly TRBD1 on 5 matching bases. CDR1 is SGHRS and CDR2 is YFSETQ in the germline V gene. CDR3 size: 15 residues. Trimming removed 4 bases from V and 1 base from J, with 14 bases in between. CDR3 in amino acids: CASSPGTDSNTEAFF. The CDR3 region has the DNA TGCGCCAGCAGCCCGGGGACGGACTCGAACACTGAAGCTTTCTTT. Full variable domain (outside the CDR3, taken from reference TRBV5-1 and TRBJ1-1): KAGVTQTPRYLIKTRGQQVTLSCSPISGHRSVSWYQQTPGQGLQFLFEYFSETQRNKGNFPGRFSGRQFSNSRSEMNVSTLELGDSALYLCASSPGTDSNTEAFFGQGTRLTVV.

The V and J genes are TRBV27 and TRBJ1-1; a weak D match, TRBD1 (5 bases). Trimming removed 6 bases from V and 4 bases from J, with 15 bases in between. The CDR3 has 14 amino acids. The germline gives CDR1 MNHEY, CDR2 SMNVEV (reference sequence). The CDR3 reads CASSAGRASTEAFF. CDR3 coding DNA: TGTGCCAGCAGCGCCGGCAGGGCGAGCACTGAAGCTTTCTTT.

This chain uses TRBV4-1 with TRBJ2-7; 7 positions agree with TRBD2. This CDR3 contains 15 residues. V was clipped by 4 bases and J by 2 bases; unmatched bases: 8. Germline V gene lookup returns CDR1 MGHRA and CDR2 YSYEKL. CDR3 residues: CASSLSSGGPYEQYF. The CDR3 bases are TGCGCCAGCAGCCTTTCTAGCGGAGGTCCCTACGAGCAGTACTTC.

CDR3 coding DNA: TGTGCCAGCAGCTTAGTGCCAGGGGATACCGGGGAGCTGTTTTTT. It codes for CASSLVPGDTGELFF. The rearrangement uses TRBV7-2 and TRBJ2-2; D might be TRBD1 (6 bases). CDR3 length equals 15 residues. The V end lost 1 base, the J end lost 5 bases, and 11 bases lay between the germline ends. Germline assignment: CDR1 SGHTA and CDR2 FQGNSA.

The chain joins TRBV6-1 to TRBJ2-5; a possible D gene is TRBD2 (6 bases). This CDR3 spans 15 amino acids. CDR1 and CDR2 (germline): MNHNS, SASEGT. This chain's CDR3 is CFSWDRDLDRETQYF. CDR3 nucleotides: TGTTTTTCTTGGGACCGGGACTTGGATCGGGAGACCCAGTACTTC.

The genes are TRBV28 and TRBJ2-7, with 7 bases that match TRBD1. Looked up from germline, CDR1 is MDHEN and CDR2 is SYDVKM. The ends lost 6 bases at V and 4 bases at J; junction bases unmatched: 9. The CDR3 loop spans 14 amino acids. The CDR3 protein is CASRILTGEYEQYF. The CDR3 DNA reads TGTGCCAGCAGAATCCTCACAGGGGAGTACGAGCAGTACTTC.

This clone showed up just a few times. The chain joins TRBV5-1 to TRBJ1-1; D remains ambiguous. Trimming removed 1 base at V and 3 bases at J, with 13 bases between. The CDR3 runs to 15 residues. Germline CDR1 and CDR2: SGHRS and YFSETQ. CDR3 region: CASSLMTSGDTEAFF. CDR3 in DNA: TGCGCCAGCAGCTTGATGACATCCGGGGACACTGAAGCTTTCTTT.

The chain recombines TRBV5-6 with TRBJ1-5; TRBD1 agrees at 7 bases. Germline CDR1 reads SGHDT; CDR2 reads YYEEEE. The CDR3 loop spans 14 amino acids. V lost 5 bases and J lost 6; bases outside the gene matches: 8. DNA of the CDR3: TGTGCCAGCAGTTCGCAGGGGGGCGGTCAGCCCCAGCATTTT. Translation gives CASSSQGGGQPQHF.

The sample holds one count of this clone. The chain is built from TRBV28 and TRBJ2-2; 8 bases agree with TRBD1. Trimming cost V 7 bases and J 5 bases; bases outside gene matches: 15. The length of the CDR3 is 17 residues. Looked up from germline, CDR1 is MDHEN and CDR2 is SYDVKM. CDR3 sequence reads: CASTRTGPFQPTGELFF. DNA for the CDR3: TGTGCCAGCACTAGGACAGGGCCTTTCCAGCCGACCGGGGAGCTGTTTTTT.

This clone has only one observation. The CDR3 nucleotides read TGTGCCAGCAAGCCCGACACGAACAACTATGGCTACACCTTC. Amino acids: CASKPDTNNYGYTF. J is TRBJ1-2 and V is TRBV7-3; D is unclear. Germline loops: CDR1 SGHTA, CDR2 FQGTGA. V was shortened by 7 bases and J by 2 bases, with 14 bases between the two germline ends. The CDR3 runs to 14 residues.

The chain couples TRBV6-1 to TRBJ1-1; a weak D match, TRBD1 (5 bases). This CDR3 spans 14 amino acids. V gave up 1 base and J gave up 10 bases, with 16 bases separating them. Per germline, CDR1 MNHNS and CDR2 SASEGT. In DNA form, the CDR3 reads TGTGCCAGCAGTGAAGAGCGTAATCAGGGTTCAGCTTTCTTT. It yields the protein CASSEERNQGSAFF.

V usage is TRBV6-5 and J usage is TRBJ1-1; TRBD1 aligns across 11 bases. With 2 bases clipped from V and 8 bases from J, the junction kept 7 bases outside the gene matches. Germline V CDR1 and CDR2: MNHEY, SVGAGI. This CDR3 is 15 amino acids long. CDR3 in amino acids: CASSYPLGTGGEAFF. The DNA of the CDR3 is TGTGCCAGCAGTTACCCGCTCGGGACAGGGGGGGAAGCTTTCTTT.

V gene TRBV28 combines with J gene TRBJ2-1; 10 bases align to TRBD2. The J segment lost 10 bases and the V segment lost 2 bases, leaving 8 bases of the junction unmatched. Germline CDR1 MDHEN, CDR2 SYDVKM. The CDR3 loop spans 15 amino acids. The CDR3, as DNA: TGTGCCAGCAGTTTACCGCTAGCGGGAGTGGTGGAGCAGTTCTTC. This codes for CASSLPLAGVVEQFF.

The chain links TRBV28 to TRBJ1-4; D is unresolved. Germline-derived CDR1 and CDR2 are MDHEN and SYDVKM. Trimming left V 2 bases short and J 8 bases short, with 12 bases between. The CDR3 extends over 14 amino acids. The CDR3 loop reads CASSLGPTKEKLFF. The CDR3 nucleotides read TGTGCCAGCAGTTTAGGGCCAACCAAAGAAAAACTGTTTTTT.

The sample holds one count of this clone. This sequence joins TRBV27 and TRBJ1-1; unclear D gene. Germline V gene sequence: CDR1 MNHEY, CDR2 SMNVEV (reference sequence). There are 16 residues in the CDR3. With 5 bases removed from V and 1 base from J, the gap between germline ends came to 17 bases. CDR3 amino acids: CASSPDTLRQNTEAFF. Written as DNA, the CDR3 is TGTGCCAGCAGTCCAGATACCCTCCGACAGAACACTGAAGCTTTCTTT.

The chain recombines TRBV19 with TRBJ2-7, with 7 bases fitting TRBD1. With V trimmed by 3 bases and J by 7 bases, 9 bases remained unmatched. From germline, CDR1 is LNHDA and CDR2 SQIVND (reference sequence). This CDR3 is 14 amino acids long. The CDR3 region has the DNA TGTGCCAGTAGTATCGACACAGGGGAGCGGGAGCAGTACTTC. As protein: CASSIDTGEREQYF. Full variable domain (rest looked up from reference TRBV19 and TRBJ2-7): DGGITQSPKYLFRKEGQNVTLSCEQNLNHDAMYWYRQDPGQGLRLIYYSQIVNDFQKGDIAEGYSVSREKKESFPLTVTSAQKNPTAFYLCASSIDTGEREQYFGPGTRLTVT.

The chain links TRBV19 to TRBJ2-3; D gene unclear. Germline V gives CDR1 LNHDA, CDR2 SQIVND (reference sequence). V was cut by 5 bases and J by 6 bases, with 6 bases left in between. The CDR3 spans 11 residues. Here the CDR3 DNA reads TGTGCCAGTAGTTCAAGGGATACGCAGTATTTT. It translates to CASSSRDTQYF.

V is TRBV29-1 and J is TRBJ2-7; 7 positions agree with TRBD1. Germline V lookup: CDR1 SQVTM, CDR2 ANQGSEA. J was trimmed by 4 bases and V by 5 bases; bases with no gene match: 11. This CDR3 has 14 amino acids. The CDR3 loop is CSVSPGQILYEQYF. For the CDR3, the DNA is TGCAGCGTTTCGCCGGGACAGATTTTATACGAGCAGTACTTC.

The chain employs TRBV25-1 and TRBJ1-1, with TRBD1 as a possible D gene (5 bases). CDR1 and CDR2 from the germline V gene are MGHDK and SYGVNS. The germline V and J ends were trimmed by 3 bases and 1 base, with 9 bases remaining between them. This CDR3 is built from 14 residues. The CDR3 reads CASSEGRRNTEAFF. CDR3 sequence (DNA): TGTGCCAGCAGTGAGGGACGGAGGAACACTGAAGCTTTCTTT.

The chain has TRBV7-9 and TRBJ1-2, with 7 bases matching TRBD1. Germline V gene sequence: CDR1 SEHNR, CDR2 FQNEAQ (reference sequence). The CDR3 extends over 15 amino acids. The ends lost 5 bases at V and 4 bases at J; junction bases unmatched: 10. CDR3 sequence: CASSLRQGRSYGYTF. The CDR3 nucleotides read TGTGCCAGCAGCCTTCGACAGGGCCGTAGCTATGGCTACACCTTC.

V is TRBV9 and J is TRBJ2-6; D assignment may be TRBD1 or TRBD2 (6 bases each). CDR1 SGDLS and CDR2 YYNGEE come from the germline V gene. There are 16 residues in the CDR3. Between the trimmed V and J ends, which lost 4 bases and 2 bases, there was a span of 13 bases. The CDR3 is CASSFEGGTGANVLTF. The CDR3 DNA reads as TGTGCCAGCAGCTTCGAGGGGGGAACTGGGGCCAACGTCCTGACTTTC.

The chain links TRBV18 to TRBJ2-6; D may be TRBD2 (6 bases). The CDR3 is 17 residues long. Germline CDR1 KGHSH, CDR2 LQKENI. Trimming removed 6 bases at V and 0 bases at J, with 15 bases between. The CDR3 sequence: CASSPGGGHSGANVLTF. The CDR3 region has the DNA TGTGCCAGCTCCCCGGGTGGAGGGCACTCTGGGGCCAACGTCCTGACTTTC.